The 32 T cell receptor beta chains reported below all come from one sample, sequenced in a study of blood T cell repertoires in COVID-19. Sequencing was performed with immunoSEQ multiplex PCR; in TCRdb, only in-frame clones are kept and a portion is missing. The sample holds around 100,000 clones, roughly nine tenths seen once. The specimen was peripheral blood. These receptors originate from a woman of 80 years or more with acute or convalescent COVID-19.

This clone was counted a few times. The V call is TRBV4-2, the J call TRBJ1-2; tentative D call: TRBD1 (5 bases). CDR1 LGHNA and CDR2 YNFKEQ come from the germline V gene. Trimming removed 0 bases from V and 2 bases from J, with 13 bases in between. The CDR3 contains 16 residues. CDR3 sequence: CASSQDRGGENYGYTF. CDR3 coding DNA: TGTGCCAGCAGCCAAGATAGGGGAGGGGAAAACTATGGCTACACCTTC.

CDR3 nucleotides: TGCAGTGCTAGCATCGAGACCCAGTACTTC. Translating it yields CSASIETQYF. The gene calls are TRBV20-1 and TRBJ2-5; no firm D call. Trimming took off 3 bases at V and 5 bases at J, with 4 bases between the two ends. CDR3 length equals 10 residues. The germline CDR1 and CDR2 sequences are DFQATT and SNEGSKA (reference sequence).

Here the CDR3 DNA reads TGTGCCAGCAGCTTGGACAGGGGGTTGGCACCCCTCCACTTT. Protein product: CASSLDRGLAPLHF. V is TRBV28 and J is TRBJ1-6; TRBD1 agrees at 10 bases. The germline gives CDR1 MDHEN, CDR2 SYDVKM. The trim removed 6 bases at V and 11 bases at J, leaving 7 bases unmatched. The CDR3 consists of 14 residues.

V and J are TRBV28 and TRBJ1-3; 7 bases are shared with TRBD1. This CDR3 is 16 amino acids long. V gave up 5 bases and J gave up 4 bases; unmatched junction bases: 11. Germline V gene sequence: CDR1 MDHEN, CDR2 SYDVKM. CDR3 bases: TGTGCCAGCAGTCCCGCAGGGGGTTGGTCAGGAAACACCATATATTTT. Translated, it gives CASSPAGGWSGNTIYF. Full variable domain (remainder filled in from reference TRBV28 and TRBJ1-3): DVKVTQSSRYLVKRTGEKVFLECVQDMDHENMFWYRQDPGLGLRLIYFSYDVKMKEKGDIPEGYSVSREKKERFSLILESASTNQTSMYLCASSPAGGWSGNTIYFGEGSWLTVV.

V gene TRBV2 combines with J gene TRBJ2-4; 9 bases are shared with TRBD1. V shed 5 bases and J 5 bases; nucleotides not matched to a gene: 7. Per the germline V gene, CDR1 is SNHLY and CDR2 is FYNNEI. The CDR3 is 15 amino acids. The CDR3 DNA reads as TGTGCCAGCAGTCGGGACAGGGTTTTGGAAAACATTCAGTACTTC. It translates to CASSRDRVLENIQYF. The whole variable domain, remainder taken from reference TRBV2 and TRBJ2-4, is EPEVTQTPSHQVTQMGQEVILRCVPISNHLYFYWYRQILGQKVEFLVSFYNNEISEKSEIFDDQFSVERPDGSNFTLKIRSTKLEDSAMYFCASSRDRVLENIQYFGAGTRLSVL.

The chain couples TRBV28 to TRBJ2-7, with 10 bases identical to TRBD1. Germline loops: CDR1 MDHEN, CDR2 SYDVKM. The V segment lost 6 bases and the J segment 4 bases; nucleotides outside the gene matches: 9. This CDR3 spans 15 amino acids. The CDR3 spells CASRGGTGVGYEQYF. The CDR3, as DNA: TGTGCCAGCAGGGGGGGGACAGGGGTAGGGTACGAGCAGTACTTC.

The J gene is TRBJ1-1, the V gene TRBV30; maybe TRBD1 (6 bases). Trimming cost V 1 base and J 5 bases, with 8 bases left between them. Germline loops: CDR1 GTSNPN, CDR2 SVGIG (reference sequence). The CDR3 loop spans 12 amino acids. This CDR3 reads CAWSGQVTEAFF. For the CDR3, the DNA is TGTGCCTGGAGTGGACAGGTAACTGAAGCTTTCTTT.

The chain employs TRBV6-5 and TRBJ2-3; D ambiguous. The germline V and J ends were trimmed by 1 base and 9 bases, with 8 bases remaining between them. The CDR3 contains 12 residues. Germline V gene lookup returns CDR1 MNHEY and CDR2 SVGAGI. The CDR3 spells CASSYYGGTQYF. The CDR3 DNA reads TGTGCCAGCAGTTACTATGGCGGAACGCAGTATTTT.

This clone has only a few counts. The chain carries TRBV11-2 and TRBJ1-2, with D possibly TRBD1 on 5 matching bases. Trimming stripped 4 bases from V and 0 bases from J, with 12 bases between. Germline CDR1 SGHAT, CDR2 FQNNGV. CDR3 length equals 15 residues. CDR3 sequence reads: CASSSDRGANYGYTF. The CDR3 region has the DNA TGTGCCAGCAGCTCCGACAGAGGAGCTAACTATGGCTACACCTTC.

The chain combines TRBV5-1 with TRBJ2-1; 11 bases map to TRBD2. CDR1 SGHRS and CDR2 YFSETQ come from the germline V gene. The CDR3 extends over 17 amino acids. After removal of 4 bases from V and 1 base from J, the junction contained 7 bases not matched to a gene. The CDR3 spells CASSPDASGGSYNEQFF. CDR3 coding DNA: TGCGCCAGCAGCCCCGACGCTAGCGGGGGGTCCTACAATGAGCAGTTCTTC.

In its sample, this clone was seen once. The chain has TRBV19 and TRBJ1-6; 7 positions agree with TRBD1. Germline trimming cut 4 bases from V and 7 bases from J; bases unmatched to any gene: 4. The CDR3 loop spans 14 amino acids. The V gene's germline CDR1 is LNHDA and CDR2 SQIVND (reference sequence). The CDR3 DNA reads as TGTGCCAGTAGTACCGGGACAGCCAATTCACCCCTCCACTTT. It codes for CASSTGTANSPLHF.

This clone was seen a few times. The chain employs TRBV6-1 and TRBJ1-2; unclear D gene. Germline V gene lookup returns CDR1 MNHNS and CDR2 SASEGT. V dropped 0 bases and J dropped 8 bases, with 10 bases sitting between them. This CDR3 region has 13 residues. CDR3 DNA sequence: TGTGCCAGCAGTGAAGCAGCTAGTAGAGGCTACACCTTC. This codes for CASSEAASRGYTF.

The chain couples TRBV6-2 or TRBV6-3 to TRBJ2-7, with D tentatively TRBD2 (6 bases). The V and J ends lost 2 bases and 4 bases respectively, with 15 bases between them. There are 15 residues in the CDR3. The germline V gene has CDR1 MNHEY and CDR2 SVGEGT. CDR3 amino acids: CASSYAGTARYEQYF. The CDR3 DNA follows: TGTGCCAGCAGTTACGCCGGGACTGCGAGATACGAGCAGTACTTC.

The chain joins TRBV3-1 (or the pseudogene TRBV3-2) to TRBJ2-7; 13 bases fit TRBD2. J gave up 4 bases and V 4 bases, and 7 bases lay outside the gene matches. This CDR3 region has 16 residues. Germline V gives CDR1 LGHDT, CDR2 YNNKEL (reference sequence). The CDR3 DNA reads TGTGCCAGCAGCCCTCTAGGGACTAGCGGGGCGTACGAGCAGTACTTC. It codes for CASSPLGTSGAYEQYF.

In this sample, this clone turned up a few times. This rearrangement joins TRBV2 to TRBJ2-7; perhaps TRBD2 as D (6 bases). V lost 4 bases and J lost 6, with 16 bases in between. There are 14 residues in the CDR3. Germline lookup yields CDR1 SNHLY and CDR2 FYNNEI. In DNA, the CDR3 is TGTGCCAGCAGTGGCCGCGACGGGGGAGGCGAGCAGTACTTC. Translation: CASSGRDGGGEQYF.

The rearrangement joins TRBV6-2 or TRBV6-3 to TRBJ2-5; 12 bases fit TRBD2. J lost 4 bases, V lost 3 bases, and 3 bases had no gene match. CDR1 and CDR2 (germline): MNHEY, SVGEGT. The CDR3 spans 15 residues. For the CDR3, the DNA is TGTGCCAGCAGTTATTCTAGCGGGGGGGGAGAGACCCAGTACTTC. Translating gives CASSYSSGGGETQYF.

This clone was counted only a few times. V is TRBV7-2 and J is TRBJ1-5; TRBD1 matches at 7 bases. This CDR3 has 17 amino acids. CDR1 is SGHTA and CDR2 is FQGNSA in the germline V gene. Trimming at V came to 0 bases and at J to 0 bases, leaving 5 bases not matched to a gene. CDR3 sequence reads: CASSLAQGENSNQPQHF. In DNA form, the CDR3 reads TGTGCCAGCAGCTTAGCCCAGGGGGAAAATAGCAATCAGCCCCAGCATTTT.

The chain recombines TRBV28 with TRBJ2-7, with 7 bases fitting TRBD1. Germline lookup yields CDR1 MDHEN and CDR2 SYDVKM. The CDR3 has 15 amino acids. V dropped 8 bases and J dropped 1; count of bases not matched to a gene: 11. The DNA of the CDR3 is TGTGCCAGCGAGGCGTGGGACAGTTTATCCTACGAGCAGTACTTC. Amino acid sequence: CASEAWDSLSYEQYF.

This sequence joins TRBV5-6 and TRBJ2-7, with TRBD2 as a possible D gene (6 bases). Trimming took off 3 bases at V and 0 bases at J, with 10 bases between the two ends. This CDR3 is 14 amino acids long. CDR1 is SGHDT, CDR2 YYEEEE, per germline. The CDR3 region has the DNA TGTGCCAGCAGCTCGGGAGCCAGCTCCTACGAGCAGTACTTC. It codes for CASSSGASSYEQYF.

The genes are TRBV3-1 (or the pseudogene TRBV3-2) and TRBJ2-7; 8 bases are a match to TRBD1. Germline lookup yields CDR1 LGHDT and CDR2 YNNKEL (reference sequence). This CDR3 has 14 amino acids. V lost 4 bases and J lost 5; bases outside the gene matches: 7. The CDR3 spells CASSPRTGMHEQYF. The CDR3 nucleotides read TGTGCCAGCAGCCCACGGACAGGGATGCACGAGCAGTACTTC.

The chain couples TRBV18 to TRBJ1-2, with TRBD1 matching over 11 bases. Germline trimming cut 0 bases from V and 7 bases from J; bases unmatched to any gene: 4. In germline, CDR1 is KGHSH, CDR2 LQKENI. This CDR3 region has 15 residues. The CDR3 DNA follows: TGTGCCAGCTCACCACCCGGGACAGGGGGTAGTGGCTACACCTTC. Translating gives CASSPPGTGGSGYTF.

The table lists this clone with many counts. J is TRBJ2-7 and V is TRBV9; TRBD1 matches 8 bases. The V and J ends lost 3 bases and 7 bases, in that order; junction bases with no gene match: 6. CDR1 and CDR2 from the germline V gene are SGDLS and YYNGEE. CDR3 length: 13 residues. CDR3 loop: CASSAQGAGEQYF. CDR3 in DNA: TGTGCCAGCAGCGCCCAGGGGGCTGGGGAGCAGTACTTC. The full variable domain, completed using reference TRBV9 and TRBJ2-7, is DSGVTQTPKHLITATGQRVTLRCSPRSGDLSVYWYQQSLDQGLQFLIQYYNGEERAKGNILERFSAQQFPDLHSELNLSSLELGDSALYFCASSAQGAGEQYFGPGTRLTVT.

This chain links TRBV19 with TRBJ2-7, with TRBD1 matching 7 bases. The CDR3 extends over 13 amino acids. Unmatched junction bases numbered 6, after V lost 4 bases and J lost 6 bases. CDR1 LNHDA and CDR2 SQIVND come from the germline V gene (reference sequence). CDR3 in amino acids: CASSTTGWAEQYF. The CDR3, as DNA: TGTGCCAGTAGTACGACAGGGTGGGCCGAGCAGTACTTC.

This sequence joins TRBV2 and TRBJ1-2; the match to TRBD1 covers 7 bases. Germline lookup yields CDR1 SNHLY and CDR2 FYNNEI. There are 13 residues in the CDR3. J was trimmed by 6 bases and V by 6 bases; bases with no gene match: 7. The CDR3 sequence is CASRQQGTDGYTF. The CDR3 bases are TGTGCCAGCAGACAACAGGGGACAGATGGCTACACCTTC. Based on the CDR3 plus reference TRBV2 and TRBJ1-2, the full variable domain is EPEVTQTPSHQVTQMGQEVILRCVPISNHLYFYWYRQILGQKVEFLVSFYNNEISEKSEIFDDQFSVERPDGSNFTLKIRSTKLEDSAMYFCASRQQGTDGYTFGSGTRLTVV.

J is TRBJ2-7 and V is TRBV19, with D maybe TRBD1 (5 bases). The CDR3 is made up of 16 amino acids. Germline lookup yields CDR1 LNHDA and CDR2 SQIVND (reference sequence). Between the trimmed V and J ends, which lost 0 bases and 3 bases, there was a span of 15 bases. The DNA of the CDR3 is TGTGCCAGTAGTATAGATGGGTCAGGGAAACTCTACGAGCAGTACTTC. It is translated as CASSIDGSGKLYEQYF.

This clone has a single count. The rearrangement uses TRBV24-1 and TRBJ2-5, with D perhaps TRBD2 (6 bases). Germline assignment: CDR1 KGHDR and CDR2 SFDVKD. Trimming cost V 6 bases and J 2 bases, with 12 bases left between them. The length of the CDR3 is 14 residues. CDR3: CATSPPGLQETQYF. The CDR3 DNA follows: TGTGCCACCAGTCCGCCGGGACTTCAAGAGACCCAGTACTTC.

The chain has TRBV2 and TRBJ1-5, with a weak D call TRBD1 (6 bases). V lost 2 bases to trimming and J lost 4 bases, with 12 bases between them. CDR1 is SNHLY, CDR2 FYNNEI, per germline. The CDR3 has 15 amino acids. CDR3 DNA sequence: TGTGCCAGCAGTGAACTCGGGGGGCTAAATCAGCCCCAGCATTTT. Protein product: CASSELGGLNQPQHF.

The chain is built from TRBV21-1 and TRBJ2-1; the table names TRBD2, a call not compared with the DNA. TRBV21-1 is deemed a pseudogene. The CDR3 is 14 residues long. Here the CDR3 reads CASKRTSGENEQFF. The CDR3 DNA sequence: TGTGCCAGCAAACGGACTAGCGGGGAGAATGAGCAGTTCTTC.

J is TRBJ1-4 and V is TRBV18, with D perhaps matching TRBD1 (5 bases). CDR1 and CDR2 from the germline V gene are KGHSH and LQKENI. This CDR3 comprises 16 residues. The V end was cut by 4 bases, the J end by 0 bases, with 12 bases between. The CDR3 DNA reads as TGTGCCAGCTCACTGACAGCAGCAGCAACTAATGAAAAACTGTTTTTT. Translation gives CASSLTAAATNEKLFF.

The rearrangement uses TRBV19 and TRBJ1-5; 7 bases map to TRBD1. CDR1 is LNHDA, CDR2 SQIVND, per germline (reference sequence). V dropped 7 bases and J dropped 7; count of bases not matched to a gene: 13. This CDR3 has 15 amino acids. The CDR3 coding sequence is TGTGCCAGTACCAGGGAAGGGACAGTAGGCCAGCCCCAGCATTTT. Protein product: CASTREGTVGQPQHF.

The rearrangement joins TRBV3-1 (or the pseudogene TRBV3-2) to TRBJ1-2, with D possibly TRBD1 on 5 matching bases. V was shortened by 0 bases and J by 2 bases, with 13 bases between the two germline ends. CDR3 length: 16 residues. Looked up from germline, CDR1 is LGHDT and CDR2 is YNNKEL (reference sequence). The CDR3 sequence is CASSQDLQGTNYGYTF. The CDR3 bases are TGTGCCAGCAGCCAAGATCTTCAGGGAACAAACTATGGCTACACCTTC.

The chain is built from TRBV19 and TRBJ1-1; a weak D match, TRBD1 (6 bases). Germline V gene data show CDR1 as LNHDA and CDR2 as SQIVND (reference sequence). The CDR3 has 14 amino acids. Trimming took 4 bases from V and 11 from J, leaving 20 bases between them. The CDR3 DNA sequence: TGTGCCAGTAGTACGGACAGAGGGTTGGCGTATGCTTTCTTT. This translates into CASSTDRGLAYAFF.